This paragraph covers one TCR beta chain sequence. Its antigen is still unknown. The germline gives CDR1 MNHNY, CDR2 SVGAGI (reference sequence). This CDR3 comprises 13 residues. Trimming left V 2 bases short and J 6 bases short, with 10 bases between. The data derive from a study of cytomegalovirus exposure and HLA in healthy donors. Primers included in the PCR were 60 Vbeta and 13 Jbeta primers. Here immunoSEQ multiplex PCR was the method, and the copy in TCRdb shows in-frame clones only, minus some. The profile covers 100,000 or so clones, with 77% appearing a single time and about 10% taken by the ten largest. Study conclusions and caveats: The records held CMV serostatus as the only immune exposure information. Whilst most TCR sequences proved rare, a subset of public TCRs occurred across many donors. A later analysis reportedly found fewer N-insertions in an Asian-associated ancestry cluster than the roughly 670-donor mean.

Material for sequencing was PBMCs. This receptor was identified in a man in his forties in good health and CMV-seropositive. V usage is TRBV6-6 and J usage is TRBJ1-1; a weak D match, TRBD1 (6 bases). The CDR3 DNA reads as TGTGCCAGCAGTTACACACAGGGTTCTGAAGCTTTCTTT. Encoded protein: CASSYTQGSEAFF.